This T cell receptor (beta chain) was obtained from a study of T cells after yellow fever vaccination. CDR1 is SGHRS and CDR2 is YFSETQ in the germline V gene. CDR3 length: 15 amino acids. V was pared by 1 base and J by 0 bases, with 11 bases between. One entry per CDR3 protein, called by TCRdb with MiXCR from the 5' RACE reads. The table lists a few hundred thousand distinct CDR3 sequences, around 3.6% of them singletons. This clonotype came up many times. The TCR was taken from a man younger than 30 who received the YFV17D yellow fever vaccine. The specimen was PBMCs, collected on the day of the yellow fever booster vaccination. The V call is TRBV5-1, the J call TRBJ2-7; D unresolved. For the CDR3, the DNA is TGCGCCAGCAGCTTGCACGACGGCAGCTCCTACGAGCAGTACTTC. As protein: CASSLHDGSSYEQYF.